This T cell receptor (beta chain) was identified in a study of CD8 T cells in ankylosing spondylitis. This clonotype was seen repeatedly, ten times or more. Its antigen is unidentified. Study findings and constraints: CD8+ cells made up the disease-linked clones, which were relatively rare in peripheral blood. It appeared that ankylosing spondylitis blood was characterized by a TCR beta motif of several highly homologous variants.

Preparation of TCR beta libraries was done by quantitative 5'-RACE with molecular barcodes. TCRdb fed the 5' RACE reads into MiXCR, producing one record per CDR3 protein. Among about 250,000 distinct CDR3 sequences listed, 8% to 9% were seen once. The receptor's source is a female donor with ankylosing spondylitis or in good health (not recorded which). The specimen was blood, either unsorted or a sorted T cell fraction (not recorded which).

The CDR3 protein is CASSQGVAGNNEQFF. CDR3 nucleotide sequence: TGTGCCAGCAGCCAAGGGGTAGCGGGTAACAATGAGCAGTTCTTC. This chain links TRBV3-1 with TRBJ2-1; TRBD2 matches 7 bases. The CDR3 is made up of 15 amino acids. Trimming took 1 base from V and 5 from J; bases not matched to a gene: 5. CDR1 and CDR2 from the germline V gene are LGHDT and YNNKEL (reference sequence).